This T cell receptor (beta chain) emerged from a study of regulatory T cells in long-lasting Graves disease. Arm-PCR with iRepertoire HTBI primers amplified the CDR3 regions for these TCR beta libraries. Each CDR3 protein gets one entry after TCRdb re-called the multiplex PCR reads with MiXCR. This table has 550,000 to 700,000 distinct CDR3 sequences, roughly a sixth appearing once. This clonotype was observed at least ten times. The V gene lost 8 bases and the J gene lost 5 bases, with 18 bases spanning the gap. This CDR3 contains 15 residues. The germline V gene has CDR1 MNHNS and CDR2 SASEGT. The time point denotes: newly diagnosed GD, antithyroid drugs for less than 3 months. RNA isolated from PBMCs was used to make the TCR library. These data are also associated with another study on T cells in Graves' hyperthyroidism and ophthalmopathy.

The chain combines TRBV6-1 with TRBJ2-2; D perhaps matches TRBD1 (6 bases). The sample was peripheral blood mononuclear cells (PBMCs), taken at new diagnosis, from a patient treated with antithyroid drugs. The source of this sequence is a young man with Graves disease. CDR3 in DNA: TGTGCCAGCCGCGAGCCAGGGGCGGGTACCGGGGAGCTGTTTTTT. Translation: CASREPGAGTGELFF.